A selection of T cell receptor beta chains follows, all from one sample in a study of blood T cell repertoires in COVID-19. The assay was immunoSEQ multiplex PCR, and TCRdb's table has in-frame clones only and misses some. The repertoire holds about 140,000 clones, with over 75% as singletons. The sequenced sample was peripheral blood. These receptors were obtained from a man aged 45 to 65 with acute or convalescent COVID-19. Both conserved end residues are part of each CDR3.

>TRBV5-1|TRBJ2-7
CASSSGSSGRSYEQYF
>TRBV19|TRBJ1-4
CASTARGVGEKLFF
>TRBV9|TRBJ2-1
CASSPRGSGTSHEQFF
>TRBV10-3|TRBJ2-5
CAISERQEETQYF
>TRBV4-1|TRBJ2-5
CASSQSMWETQYF
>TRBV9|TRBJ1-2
CASSATGQGNYYGYTF
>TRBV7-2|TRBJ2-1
CASSLGLAHNEQFF
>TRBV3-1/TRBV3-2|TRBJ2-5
CASSRQQGGGWLETQYF
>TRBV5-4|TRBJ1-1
CASSPAGGQAEAFF
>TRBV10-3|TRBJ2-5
CAISGPGQGQETQYF
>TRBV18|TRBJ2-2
CASAPLGGAVGELFF
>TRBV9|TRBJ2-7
CASSVAGQGAYYEQYF
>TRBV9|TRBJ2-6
CASSTGHISGANVLTF
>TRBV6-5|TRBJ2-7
CASSYSISQYEQYF
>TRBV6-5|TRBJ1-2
CASSSGTGGNYGYTF
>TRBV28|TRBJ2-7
CASSPPGAQKIEQYF
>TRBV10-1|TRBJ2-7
CASSESGTGVYEQYF
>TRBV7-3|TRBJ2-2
CASSLWGTGNTGELFF
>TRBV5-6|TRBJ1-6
CASSLAGGPNNSPLHF
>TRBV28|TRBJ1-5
CASSLGTGVAQPQHF
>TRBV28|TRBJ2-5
CASSLTGRVTETQYF
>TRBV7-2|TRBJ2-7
CASSSSGIYSYEQYF
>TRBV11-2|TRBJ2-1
CASSFGESSYNEQFF
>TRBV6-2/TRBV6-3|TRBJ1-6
CASSYYGAPLHF
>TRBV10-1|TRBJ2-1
CASSGGSANNEQFF
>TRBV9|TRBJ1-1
CASSDSDREFSEAFF